A selection of T cell receptor beta chains follows, all from one sample in a study of PD-1 blockade in classical Hodgkin lymphoma. The protocol was immunoSEQ multiplex PCR, while the TCRdb copy is restricted to in-frame clones and leaves out a portion. The table has about 15,000 clones, over 70% seen once; the top ten hold more than 35%. Sequenced material: peripheral blood mononuclear cells (PBMCs), taken before the second cycle of nivolumab. The source is a human donor with classical Hodgkin lymphoma. The CDR3 runs from the conserved cysteine through the conserved F or W. Each record gives: J gene, clone size, D gene, V gene, CDR3 protein, CDR3 DNA. The D gene is left open where the match is weak. Only some rows state a clone size, as once, few, many or a class for expanded clones.

TRBJ1-1 - - TRBV5-1 CASSPAQETNTEAFF TGCGCCAGCAGCCCCGCACAAGAAACGAACACTGAAGCTTTCTTT
TRBJ1-6 - TRBD1 TRBV5-6 CASSGTEGSPLHF TGTGCCAGCAGCGGGACAGAGGGTTCACCCCTCCACTTT
TRBJ2-1 once TRBD2 TRBV6-1 CASSDATSGNEQFF TGTGCCAGCAGTGATGCGACTAGCGGGAATGAGCAGTTCTTC
TRBJ2-2 few TRBD1 TRBV9 CASSVWTGRTGELFF TGTGCCAGCAGCGTATGGACAGGACGGACCGGGGAGCTGTTTTTT
TRBJ1-1 - - TRBV11-2 CASSFDGARGSTEAFF TGTGCCAGCAGCTTTGACGGAGCCCGGGGGAGCACTGAAGCTTTCTTT
TRBJ1-1 - TRBD1 TRBV9 CASSVGFRGDRWTEAFF TGTGCCAGCAGCGTAGGTTTTAGAGGGGACAGATGGACTGAAGCTTTCTTT
TRBJ1-1 - - TRBV2 CASSELAGREGNTEAFF TGTGCCAGCAGTGAATTGGCGGGGCGGGAAGGTAACACTGAAGCTTTCTTT
TRBJ2-7 - TRBD1 TRBV27 CASSLSATGVNEQYF TGTGCCAGCAGTTTATCCGCGACAGGGGTTAACGAGCAGTACTTC
TRBJ1-3 - - TRBV9 CASSPPTLGGNTIYF TGTGCCAGCAGCCCTCCAACATTAGGTGGAAACACCATATATTTT
TRBJ2-1 - - TRBV9 CASSVGFLSSNEQFF TGTGCCAGCAGCGTAGGGTTTCTCAGCTCGAATGAGCAGTTCTTC
TRBJ2-3 - - TRBV7-8 CASSLVPSTDTQYF TGTGCCAGCAGCTTAGTCCCTTCTACAGATACGCAGTATTTT
TRBJ2-6 - - TRBV9 CASSGGSPTGANVLTF TGTGCCAGCAGCGGAGGTTCCCCAACTGGGGCCAACGTCCTGACTTTC
TRBJ2-3 - - TRBV10-1 CASSESGLFSDTQYF TGCGCCAGCAGTGAGTCAGGTCTTTTTTCAGATACGCAGTATTTT
TRBJ1-1 - - TRBV6-6 CASSYPRGMNTEAFF TGTGCCAGCAGTTACCCTAGGGGAATGAACACTGAAGCTTTCTTT
TRBJ1-3 - TRBD1 TRBV18 CASSPGTEIYF TGTGCCAGCTCACCCGGGACAGAAATATATTTT
TRBJ1-2 - - TRBV5-4 CASSRGPGTNYGYTF TGTGCCAGCAGCCGGGGGCCAGGAACTAACTATGGCTACACCTTC
TRBJ2-3 - TRBD2 TRBV10-3 CAISEPRGVTTDTQYF TGTGCCATCAGTGAGCCTCGGGGGGTGACCACAGATACGCAGTATTTT
TRBJ2-7 - TRBD2 TRBV4-2 CASSQGASGRSYEQYF TGTGCCAGCAGCCAAGGCGCTAGCGGGAGGAGCTACGAGCAGTACTTC
TRBJ2-1 - - TRBV9 CASSVVAQNNEQFF TGTGCCAGCAGCGTAGTCGCGCAGAATAATGAGCAGTTCTTC
TRBJ2-2 - - TRBV19 CASSPDPGELFF TGTGCCAGTAGTCCAGATCCCGGGGAGCTGTTTTTT
TRBJ2-3 - - TRBV10-3 CAISAGTDTQYF TGTGCCATCAGTGCCGGGACCGATACGCAGTATTTT
TRBJ1-5 - - TRBV6-5 CASSLTGAQPQHF TGTGCCAGCAGTCTAACTGGAGCCCAGCCCCAGCATTTT
TRBJ1-2 once TRBD1 TRBV6-1 CASSEAEGTASGYTF TGTGCCAGCAGTGAAGCGGAAGGGACAGCTTCCGGCTACACCTTC
TRBJ1-2 - TRBD1 TRBV7-9 CASSSPWTGDGLHVYGYTF TGTGCCAGCAGCTCCCCATGGACAGGGGATGGTCTCCATGTCTATGGCTACACCTTC
TRBJ1-2 - - TRBV6-5 CASRADNYGYTF TGTGCCAGCCGAGCGGACAACTATGGCTACACCTTC
TRBJ2-3 - - TRBV5-1 CASSDSFPGRLIF TGCGCCAGCAGCGATTCTTTTCCGGGACGATTGATTTTT
TRBJ2-7 - - TRBV6-1 CASSEWDDEQYF TGTGCCAGCAGTGAATGGGACGACGAGCAGTACTTC
TRBJ2-7 - TRBD2 TRBV4-1 CASSQEQLAGREQYF TGCGCCAGCAGCCAAGAACAGCTAGCGGGTCGAGAGCAGTACTTC
TRBJ2-3 - - TRBV14 CASSPSSDTQYF TGTGCCAGCAGCCCCTCCTCAGATACGCAGTATTTT
TRBJ2-1 few TRBD2 TRBV7-3 CASSLTGTSGHNEQFF TGTGCCAGCAGCTTAACGGGGACTAGCGGCCACAATGAGCAGTTCTTC
TRBJ1-5 - TRBD1 TRBV18 CASSKAGQKNNQPQHF TGTGCCAGCTCAAAAGCGGGACAGAAAAACAATCAGCCCCAGCATTTT
TRBJ1-1 - - TRBV29-1 CSEKKEGSGEAFF TGCAGCGAGAAGAAGGAGGGGAGCGGTGAAGCTTTCTTT
TRBJ2-3 once - TRBV28 CASSFRRDSTDTQYF TGTGCCAGCAGTTTCCGCCGCGACAGCACAGATACGCAGTATTTT